The TCR beta chain described here comes from a study of molecular identifiers for immune sequencing clone quantification. It was from 20,000 to 1,000,000 sorted cells, with 10%, 30% or 50% RNA, that naive CD8 libraries came. CDR1 and CDR2 (germline): ENHRY, SYGVKD. Trimming took 7 bases from V and 1 from J; bases not matched to a gene: 3. There are 13 residues in the CDR3. This clonotype was seen a few times. TCRdb used MiXCR to reprocess the PCR reads, holding one entry per CDR3 protein. The sample lists about 640,000 distinct CDR3 sequences, 15% to 20% occurring once. The rearrangement links TRBV10-3 to TRBJ1-1, with TRBD1 matching 7 bases. This clonotype originated in a human donor in good health. Some libraries in this study had Jurkat cell RNA spiked in. Sequenced sample: naive CD8+ T cells from blood, with Jurkat cell RNA spiked in. Subset described: FACS-sorted CD8+CD4-CCR7+CD45RA+ naive T cells. The CDR3 loop reads CAINQGENTEAFF. For the CDR3, the DNA is TGTGCCATCAATCAGGGGGAGAACACTGAAGCTTTCTTT.